The 25 T cell receptor beta chains presented below share a single source sample, sequenced in a study of regulatory T cells in long-lasting Graves disease. CDR3 regions were amplified by Arm-PCR using iRepertoire HTBI primers to build TCR beta libraries. From the multiplex PCR reads, TCRdb called clonotypes with MiXCR, one entry per CDR3 protein. The top ten clones hold about 32% of a sample with 350,000 to 450,000 distinct CDR3 sequences, approximately 15% of them seen once. The time point was: newly diagnosed GD, antithyroid drugs for less than 3 months. Scientists built the TCR library using RNA that was extracted from PBMCs. The same sample was also studied in work on T cells in Graves' hyperthyroidism and ophthalmopathy.

Sequenced material: peripheral blood mononuclear cells (PBMCs), taken at new diagnosis, from a patient treated with antithyroid drugs. The source of these receptors is a middle-aged man with Graves disease.

In this sample, this clonotype turned up many times. The chain couples TRBV3-1 to TRBJ2-3, with 8 bases matching TRBD1. This CDR3 region has 16 residues. J gave up 3 bases and V 1 base, and 6 bases lay outside the gene matches. Germline assignment: CDR1 LGHDT and CDR2 YNNKEL (reference sequence). CDR3 protein: CASSQVGQAVTDTQYF. The CDR3 DNA reads TGTGCCAGCAGCCAAGTGGGACAGGCGGTAACAGATACGCAGTATTTT.

The rearrangement joins TRBV12-3 or TRBV12-4 to TRBJ2-7; a possible D gene is TRBD2 (5 bases). Trimming shortened V by 8 bases and J by 6 bases, and 11 bases separated the two germline ends. The CDR3 covers 11 residues. The CDR3 coding sequence is TGTGCCAGCCGAGGGTCTGCCGAGCAGTACTTC. Protein product: CASRGSAEQYF.

In this sample, this clonotype turned up a few times. The chain recombines TRBV9 with TRBJ2-1; the D gene is possibly TRBD2 (6 bases). Germline values: CDR1 SGDLS, CDR2 YYNGEE. Trimming left V 3 bases short and J 4 bases short, with 11 bases between. The CDR3 sequence is 14 residues long. CDR3 amino acids: CASSGGDSYNEQFF. In nucleotides, the CDR3 is TGTGCCAGCAGCGGCGGGGACTCTTACAATGAGCAGTTCTTC.

This clonotype was seen many times. This rearrangement joins TRBV2 to TRBJ1-5, with D unresolved. Germline loops: CDR1 SNHLY, CDR2 FYNNEI. V was shortened by 4 bases and J by 1 base, with 11 bases between the two germline ends. The CDR3 is 15 amino acids. CDR3 DNA sequence: TGTGCCAGCAGTGTGCGGGTGGGGAGCAATCAGCCCCAGCATTTT. It specifies CASSVRVGSNQPQHF.

The CDR3 loop reads CASSRLWNQPQHF. The DNA of the CDR3 is TGTGCCAGCAGCCGCCTATGGAATCAGCCCCAGCATTTT. The chain uses TRBV28 and TRBJ1-5; no clear D. Germline V lookup: CDR1 MDHEN, CDR2 SYDVKM. The V and J ends lost 6 bases and 4 bases respectively, with 10 bases between them. This CDR3 contains 13 residues.

This clonotype was picked up many times. The rearrangement joins TRBV7-2 to TRBJ2-1; D uncertain. The V gene's germline CDR1 is SGHTA and CDR2 FQGNSA. The CDR3 is 11 residues long. V dropped 5 bases and J dropped 7 bases, with 6 bases sitting between them. This CDR3 is CASSLWNEQFF. The DNA of the CDR3 is TGTGCCAGCAGCCTTTGGAATGAGCAGTTCTTC.

A few counts support this clonotype. This sequence joins TRBV29-1 and TRBJ2-7, with D uncertain. V was pared by 5 bases and J by 3 bases, with 8 bases between. Germline lookup yields CDR1 SQVTM and CDR2 ANQGSEA. The CDR3 consists of 11 residues. This chain's CDR3 is CSVLVIYEQYF. The CDR3 DNA sequence: TGCAGCGTTTTAGTGATCTACGAGCAGTACTTC.

The chain uses TRBV20-1 and TRBJ1-1; weak D call: TRBD1 (5 bases). Trimming cost V 6 bases and J 1 base, with 18 bases left between them. The CDR3 is made up of 15 amino acids. Germline-derived CDR1 and CDR2 are DFQATT and SNEGSKA (reference sequence). CDR3 nucleotides: TGCAGTGCAAACAATCCGACAGTCTGGAACACTGAAGCTTTCTTT. This encodes CSANNPTVWNTEAFF.

The rearrangement joins TRBV28 to TRBJ1-5, with D unresolved. V gave up 6 bases and J gave up 9 bases, with 12 bases separating them. Per the germline V gene, CDR1 is MDHEN and CDR2 is SYDVKM. The CDR3 length is 12 residues. CDR3 sequence reads: CASSLKFGPQHF. CDR3 nucleotide sequence: TGTGCCAGCAGCCTTAAGTTCGGGCCCCAGCATTTT.

The chain is built from TRBV2 and TRBJ1-6; 8 bases map to TRBD1. Germline CDR1 and CDR2: SNHLY and FYNNEI. The J segment lost 9 bases and the V segment lost 5 bases, leaving 15 bases of the junction unmatched. The CDR3 has 17 residues. CDR3 in amino acids: CASSFSGTGGGGSPLHF. The CDR3 bases are TGTGCCAGCAGTTTTTCCGGGACAGGTGGCGGAGGTTCACCCCTCCACTTT. The variable domain in full, with the rest retrieved from reference TRBV2 and TRBJ1-6, is EPEVTQTPSHQVTQMGQEVILRCVPISNHLYFYWYRQILGQKVEFLVSFYNNEISEKSEIFDDQFSVERPDGSNFTLKIRSTKLEDSAMYFCASSFSGTGGGGSPLHFGNGTRLTVT.

This clonotype was recorded once. With a far larger clone one base away, a read error is the likely cause. The rearrangement links TRBV28 to TRBJ2-7, with no clear D. Trimming cost V 3 bases and J 7 bases, with 13 bases left between them. Germline V CDR1 and CDR2: MDHEN, SYDVKM. This CDR3 has 13 residues. CDR3 region: CASSFPIVDEQYF. CDR3 coding DNA: TGTGCCAGCAGTTTTCCCATAGTCGATGAGCAGTACTTC. The variable domain in full, completed from reference TRBV28 and TRBJ2-7, reads DVKVTQSSRYLVKRTGEKVFLECVQDMDHENMFWYRQDPGLGLRLIYFSYDVKMKEKGDIPEGYSVSREKKERFSLILESASTNQTSMYLCASSFPIVDEQYFGPGTRLTVT.

A few counts support this clonotype. The chain employs TRBV6-2 or TRBV6-3 and TRBJ2-7; D uncertain. CDR1 and CDR2 from the germline V gene are MNHEY and SVGEGT. V lost 10 bases and J 2 bases, leaving 12 bases between the germline ends. The CDR3 loop spans 12 amino acids. The CDR3 region is CATKAAPYEQYF. CDR3 nucleotide sequence: TGTGCCACCAAGGCGGCCCCCTACGAGCAGTACTTC.

This clonotype was observed at least ten times. The chain uses TRBV20-1 and TRBJ2-3; D is tentatively TRBD1 or TRBD2 (6 bases each). V dropped 0 bases and J dropped 5 bases, with 15 bases sitting between them. Germline V gene data show CDR1 as DFQATT and CDR2 as SNEGSKA (reference sequence). The CDR3 totals 15 residues. CDR3 residues: CSARDPLRGQDTQYF. The CDR3 bases are TGCAGTGCTAGAGACCCCTTGCGGGGACAAGATACGCAGTATTTT.

The chain employs TRBV19 and TRBJ2-7; perhaps TRBD1 as D (6 bases). CDR3 length equals 16 residues. Trimming removed 4 bases at V and 5 bases at J, with 21 bases between. CDR1 is LNHDA and CDR2 is SQIVND in the germline V gene (reference sequence). The CDR3 loop reads CASSKNPGTRRDEQYF. The CDR3 region has the DNA TGTGCCAGTAGTAAGAATCCCGGGACAAGGCGCGACGAGCAGTACTTC.

This clonotype was recorded only once. This likely traces to a read error, being one base from a far larger clone. V is TRBV27 and J is TRBJ2-3; 7 positions match TRBD1. The end of the DNA aligns better with TRBJ2-1, so the J call may be wrong. This CDR3 comprises 14 residues. Germline CDR1 MNHEY, CDR2 SMNVEV (reference sequence). The DNA for the CDR3 is TGTGCCAGCAGTACTAACGACAGGGAAGCGGCGCAGTTCTTC. It codes for CASSTNDREAAQFF.

Concerning this clonotype: An end of the junction differs from the germline gene, which may be a read error. The V and J genes are TRBV5-5 and TRBJ2-5, with TRBD2 matching 7 bases. This CDR3 spans 15 amino acids. CDR1 SGHKS and CDR2 YYEKEE come from the germline V gene (reference sequence). CDR3 DNA sequence: TGTGCCAGCGGCTTCCGAGGACTAGTCCAAGAGACCCAGTACTTC. This gives the protein CASGFRGLVQETQYF.

At least ten counts were recorded for this clonotype. This sequence joins TRBV28 and TRBJ1-6; a weak D match, TRBD1 (6 bases). The CDR3 extends over 14 amino acids. Per the germline V gene, CDR1 is MDHEN and CDR2 is SYDVKM. V was pared by 2 bases and J by 8 bases, with 10 bases between. The CDR3 bases are TGTGCCAGCAGTTTAAGGGGGTTTGATTCACCCCTCCACTTT. Its protein is CASSLRGFDSPLHF.

The genes are TRBV24-1 and TRBJ1-3, with D perhaps TRBD1 (5 bases). This CDR3 has 16 amino acids. Trimming left V 4 bases short and J 0 bases short, with 12 bases between. Germline V gene sequence: CDR1 KGHDR, CDR2 SFDVKD. As DNA, the CDR3 is TGTGCCACCAGTGAGGGGGGACGGAGCTCTGGAAACACCATATATTTT. Translated, it gives CATSEGGRSSGNTIYF.

V gene TRBV5-6 combines with J gene TRBJ2-7, with D possibly TRBD1 on 5 matching bases. With 0 bases removed from V and 6 bases from J, the gap between germline ends came to 13 bases. Per the germline V gene, CDR1 is SGHDT and CDR2 is YYEEEE. This CDR3 is 14 amino acids long. CDR3 sequence reads: CASSLAVGRGEQYF. The CDR3 DNA follows: TGTGCCAGCAGCTTGGCCGTGGGGCGAGGCGAGCAGTACTTC.

This clonotype came up many times. The V gene is TRBV12-3 or TRBV12-4, the J gene TRBJ2-5, with TRBD2 as a possible D gene (6 bases). There are 13 residues in the CDR3. V lost 6 bases to trimming and J lost 6 bases, with 14 bases between them. The DNA of the CDR3 is TGTGCCAGCAGAACGCAGGGAGGTCAGACCCAGTACTTC. The encoded protein is CASRTQGGQTQYF.

V and J are TRBV19 and TRBJ2-2; TRBD1 matches 9 bases. The germline gives CDR1 LNHDA, CDR2 SQIVND (reference sequence). The V segment lost 1 base and the J segment 4 bases; nucleotides outside the gene matches: 1. The CDR3 is made up of 15 amino acids. The CDR3 nucleotides read TGTGCCAGTAGTATAGGGGACAGGGTCACCGGGGAGCTGTTTTTT. This translates into CASSIGDRVTGELFF.

The table lists this clonotype with a few counts. The chain carries TRBV10-2 and TRBJ1-2; perhaps TRBD1 as D (6 bases). This CDR3 is 13 amino acids long. Trimming left V 6 bases short and J 4 bases short, with 12 bases between. Germline CDR1 WSHSY, CDR2 SAAADI. The CDR3 protein is CASSQTGFYGYTF. The CDR3 bases are TGCGCCAGCAGCCAGACAGGATTCTATGGCTACACCTTC.

The genes are TRBV12-3 or TRBV12-4 and TRBJ2-2, with 10 bases lining up with TRBD2. Trimming at V came to 5 bases and at J to 7 bases, leaving 10 bases not matched to a gene. The CDR3 totals 16 residues. Here the CDR3 reads CASSPAGGSIHGELFF. CDR3 nucleotide sequence: TGTGCCAGCAGTCCAGCGGGGGGGAGTATTCACGGGGAGCTGTTTTTT.

This clonotype was seen ten or more times. V and J are TRBV7-9 and TRBJ1-5; D ambiguous. The V gene's germline CDR1 is SEHNR and CDR2 FQNEAQ (reference sequence). The V gene lost 1 base and the J gene lost 3 bases, with 13 bases spanning the gap. The CDR3 contains 16 residues. In DNA form, the CDR3 reads TGTGCCAGCAGCTTAGATCAGGACTTCTTCAATCAGCCCCAGCATTTT. It encodes CASSLDQDFFNQPQHF.

The table lists this clonotype with many counts. J is TRBJ2-7 and V is TRBV28, with 7 bases lining up with TRBD1. V lost 6 bases to trimming and J lost 0 bases; unmatched junction nucleotides: 8. The CDR3 totals 15 residues. CDR1 and CDR2 (germline): MDHEN, SYDVKM. The CDR3 protein is CASSPPGQNSYEQYF. The CDR3 nucleotides read TGTGCCAGCAGCCCGCCGGGACAGAACTCCTACGAGCAGTACTTC. The full variable domain, completed using reference TRBV28 and TRBJ2-7, is DVKVTQSSRYLVKRTGEKVFLECVQDMDHENMFWYRQDPGLGLRLIYFSYDVKMKEKGDIPEGYSVSREKKERFSLILESASTNQTSMYLCASSPPGQNSYEQYFGPGTRLTVT.